This TCR beta chain appears in the sequencing data of a study of blood T cell repertoires in COVID-19. Whole-study context: Samples taken during acute and convalescent COVID-19 were collected in the United States, Italy and Spain. The analysed material was cDNA or gDNA that came from T cells, B-cell-depleted T cells, or PBMCs.

Original processing methods: Quantification of nucleated cells was approximated via reference gene primer amplification. This table comes from immunoSEQ multiplex PCR, and its TCRdb copy is limited to in-frame clones, with some not included. The DNA was the basis for D and trimming; V, J and clone size are from that table. Of 60,000 or so clones in the sample, about four fifths are singletons; the top ten hold roughly 3.6%. This clone was detected only a few times. Germline lookup yields CDR1 SGHVS and CDR2 FQNEAQ. The V and J ends lost 5 bases and 0 bases, in that order; junction bases with no gene match: 3. CDR3 length: 15 amino acids.

The sequenced sample was peripheral blood. The chain uses TRBV7-8 and TRBJ2-7; 11 positions match TRBD1. The receptor was isolated from a woman aged 80 or older with acute or convalescent COVID-19. CDR3 coding DNA: TGTGCCAGCAGCCGCGGACAGGGGGCCTCCTACGAGCAGTACTTC. Encoded protein: CASSRGQGASYEQYF.